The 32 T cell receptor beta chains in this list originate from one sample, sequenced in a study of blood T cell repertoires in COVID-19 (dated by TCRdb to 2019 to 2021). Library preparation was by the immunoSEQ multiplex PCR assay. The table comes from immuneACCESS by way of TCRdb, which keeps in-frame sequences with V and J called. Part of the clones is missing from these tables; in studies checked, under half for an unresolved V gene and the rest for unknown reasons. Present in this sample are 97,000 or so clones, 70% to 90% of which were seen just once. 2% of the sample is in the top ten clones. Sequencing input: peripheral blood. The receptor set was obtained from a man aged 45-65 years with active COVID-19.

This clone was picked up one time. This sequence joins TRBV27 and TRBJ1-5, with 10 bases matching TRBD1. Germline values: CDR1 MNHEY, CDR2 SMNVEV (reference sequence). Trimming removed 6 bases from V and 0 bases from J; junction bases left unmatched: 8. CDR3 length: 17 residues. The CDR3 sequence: CASSPLTGGYSNQPQHF. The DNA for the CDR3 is TGTGCCAGCAGCCCCCTGACAGGGGGCTATAGCAATCAGCCCCAGCATTTT.

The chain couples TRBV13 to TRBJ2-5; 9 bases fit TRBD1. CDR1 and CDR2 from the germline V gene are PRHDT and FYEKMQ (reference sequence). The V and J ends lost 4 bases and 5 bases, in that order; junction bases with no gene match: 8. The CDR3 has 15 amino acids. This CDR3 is CASSSYRGLEETQYF. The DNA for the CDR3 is TGTGCCAGCAGCTCCTACAGGGGGCTGGAGGAGACCCAGTACTTC.

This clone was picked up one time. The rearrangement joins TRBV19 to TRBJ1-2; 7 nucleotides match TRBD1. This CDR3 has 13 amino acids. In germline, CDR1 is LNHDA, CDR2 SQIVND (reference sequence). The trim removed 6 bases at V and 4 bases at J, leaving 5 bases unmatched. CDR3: CASSLGGGYGYTF. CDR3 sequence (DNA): TGTGCCAGTAGCCTAGGGGGCGGCTATGGCTACACCTTC.

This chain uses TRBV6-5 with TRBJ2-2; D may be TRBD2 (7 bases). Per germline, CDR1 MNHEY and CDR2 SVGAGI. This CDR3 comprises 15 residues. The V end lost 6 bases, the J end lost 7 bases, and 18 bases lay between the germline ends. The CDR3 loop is CASSGGRGKIGELFF. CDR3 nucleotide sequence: TGTGCCAGCAGCGGGGGGCGAGGGAAGATCGGGGAGCTGTTTTTT.

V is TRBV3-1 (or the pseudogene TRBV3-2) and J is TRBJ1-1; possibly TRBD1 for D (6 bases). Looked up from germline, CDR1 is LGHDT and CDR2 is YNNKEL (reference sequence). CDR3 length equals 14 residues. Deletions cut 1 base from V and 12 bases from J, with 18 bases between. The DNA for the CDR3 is TGTGCCAGCAGCCAAGCAGACGCGCAGGGGCGGACTTTCTTT. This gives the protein CASSQADAQGRTFF.

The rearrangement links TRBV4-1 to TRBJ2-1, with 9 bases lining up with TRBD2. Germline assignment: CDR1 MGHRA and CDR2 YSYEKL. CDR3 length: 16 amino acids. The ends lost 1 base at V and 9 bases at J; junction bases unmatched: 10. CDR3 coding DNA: TGCGCCAGCAGCCAAGTGGTCGGACTAGCGACCCCTGAGCAGTTCTTC. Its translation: CASSQVVGLATPEQFF.

The CDR3 nucleotides are TGTGCCAGCAGCTTGGGGGGGCCCCCCTACGAGCAGTACTTC. Protein sequence: CASSLGGPPYEQYF. The chain is built from TRBV11-2 and TRBJ2-7, with D perhaps TRBD2 (7 bases). This CDR3 region has 14 residues. Germline V CDR1 and CDR2: SGHAT, FQNNGV. Trimming shortened V by 3 bases and J by 2 bases, and 11 bases separated the two germline ends. Full variable domain (missing parts from reference TRBV11-2 and TRBJ2-7): EAGVAQSPRYKIIEKRQSVAFWCNPISGHATLYWYQQILGQGPKLLIQFQNNGVVDDSQLPKDRFSAERLKGVDSTLKIQPAKLEDSAVYLCASSLGGPPYEQYFGPGTRLTVT.

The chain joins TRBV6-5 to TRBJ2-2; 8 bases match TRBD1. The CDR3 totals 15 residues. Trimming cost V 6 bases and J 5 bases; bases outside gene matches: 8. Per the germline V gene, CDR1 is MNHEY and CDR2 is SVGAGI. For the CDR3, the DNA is TGTGCCAGCAGACCGGACAGGGTAAAAACCGGGGAGCTGTTTTTT. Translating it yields CASRPDRVKTGELFF.

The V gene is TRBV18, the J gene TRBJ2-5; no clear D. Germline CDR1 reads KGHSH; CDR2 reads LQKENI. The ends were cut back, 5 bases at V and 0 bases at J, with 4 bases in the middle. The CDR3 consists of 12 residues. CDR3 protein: CASSTDQETQYF. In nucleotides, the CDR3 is TGTGCCAGCTCAACAGACCAAGAGACCCAGTACTTC.

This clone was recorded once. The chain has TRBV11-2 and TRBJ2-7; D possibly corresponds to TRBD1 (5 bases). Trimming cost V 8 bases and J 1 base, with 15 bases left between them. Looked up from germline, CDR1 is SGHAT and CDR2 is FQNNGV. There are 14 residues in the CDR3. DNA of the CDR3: TGTGCCAGCCTCGTTAGGGGCAAATCCTACGAGCAGTACTTC. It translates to CASLVRGKSYEQYF.

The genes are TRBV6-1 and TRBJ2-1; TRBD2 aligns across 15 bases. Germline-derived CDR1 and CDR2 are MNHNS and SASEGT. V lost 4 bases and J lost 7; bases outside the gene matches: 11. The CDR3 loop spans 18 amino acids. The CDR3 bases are TGTGCCAGCAGTGGCGGACTAGCGGGGGGGCCGGTTATTAATGAGCAGTTCTTC. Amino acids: CASSGGLAGGPVINEQFF.

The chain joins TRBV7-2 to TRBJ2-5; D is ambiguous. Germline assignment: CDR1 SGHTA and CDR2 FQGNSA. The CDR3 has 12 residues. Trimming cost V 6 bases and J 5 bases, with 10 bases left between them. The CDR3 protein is CASRQAGETQYF. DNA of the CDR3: TGTGCCAGCAGGCAGGCCGGCGAGACCCAGTACTTC.

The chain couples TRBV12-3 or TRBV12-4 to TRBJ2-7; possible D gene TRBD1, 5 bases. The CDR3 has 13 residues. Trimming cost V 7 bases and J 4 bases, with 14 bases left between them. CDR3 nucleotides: TGTGCCAGCACCTTTAGGGGTACGTACGAGCAGTACTTC. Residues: CASTFRGTYEQYF.

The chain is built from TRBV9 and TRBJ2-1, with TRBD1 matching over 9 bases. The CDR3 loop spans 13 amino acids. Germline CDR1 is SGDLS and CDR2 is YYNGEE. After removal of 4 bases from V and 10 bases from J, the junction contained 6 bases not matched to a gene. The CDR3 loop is CASSPGQGDEQFF. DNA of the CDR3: TGTGCCAGCAGCCCGGGACAGGGTGACGAGCAGTTCTTC.

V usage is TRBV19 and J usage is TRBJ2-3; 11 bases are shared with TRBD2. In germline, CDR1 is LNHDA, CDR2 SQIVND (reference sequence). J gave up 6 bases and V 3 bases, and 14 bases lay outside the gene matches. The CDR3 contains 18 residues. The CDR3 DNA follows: TGTGCCAGTAGTATCGGGCGTAGCGGGGGGGCCCACACGGATACGCAGTATTTT. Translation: CASSIGRSGGAHTDTQYF. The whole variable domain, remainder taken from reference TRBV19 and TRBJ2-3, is DGGITQSPKYLFRKEGQNVTLSCEQNLNHDAMYWYRQDPGQGLRLIYYSQIVNDFQKGDIAEGYSVSREKKESFPLTVTSAQKNPTAFYLCASSIGRSGGAHTDTQYFGPGTRLTVL.

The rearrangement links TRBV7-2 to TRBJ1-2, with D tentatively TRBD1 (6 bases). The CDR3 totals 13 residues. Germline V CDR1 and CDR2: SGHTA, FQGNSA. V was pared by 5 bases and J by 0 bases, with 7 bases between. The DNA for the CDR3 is TGTGCCAGCAGCGACAGGCCTAACTATGGCTACACCTTC. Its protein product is CASSDRPNYGYTF.

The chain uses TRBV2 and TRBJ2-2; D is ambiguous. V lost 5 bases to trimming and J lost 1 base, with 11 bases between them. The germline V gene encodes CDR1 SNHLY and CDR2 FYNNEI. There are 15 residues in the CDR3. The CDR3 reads CASSFPGLNTGELFF. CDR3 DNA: TGTGCCAGCAGTTTCCCAGGTTTGAACACCGGGGAGCTGTTTTTT. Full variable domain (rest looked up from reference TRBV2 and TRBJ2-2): EPEVTQTPSHQVTQMGQEVILRCVPISNHLYFYWYRQILGQKVEFLVSFYNNEISEKSEIFDDQFSVERPDGSNFTLKIRSTKLEDSAMYFCASSFPGLNTGELFFGEGSRLTVL.

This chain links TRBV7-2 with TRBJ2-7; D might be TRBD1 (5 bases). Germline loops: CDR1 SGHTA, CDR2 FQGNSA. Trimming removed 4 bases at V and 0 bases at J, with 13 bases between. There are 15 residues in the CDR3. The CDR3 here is CASSWSGPPSYEQYF. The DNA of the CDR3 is TGTGCCAGCAGCTGGTCAGGGCCCCCCTCCTACGAGCAGTACTTC. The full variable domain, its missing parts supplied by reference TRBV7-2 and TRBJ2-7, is GAGVSQSPSNKVTEKGKDVELRCDPISGHTALYWYRQSLGQGLEFLIYFQGNSAPDKSGLPSDRFSAERTGGSVSTLTIQRTQQEDSAVYLCASSWSGPPSYEQYFGPGTRLTVT.

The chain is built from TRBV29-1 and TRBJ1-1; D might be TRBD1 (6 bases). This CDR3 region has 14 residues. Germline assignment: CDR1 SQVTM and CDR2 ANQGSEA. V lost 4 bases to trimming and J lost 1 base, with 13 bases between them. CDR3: CSVGLRQANTEAFF. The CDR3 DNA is TGCAGCGTTGGGCTCCGACAGGCGAACACTGAAGCTTTCTTT.

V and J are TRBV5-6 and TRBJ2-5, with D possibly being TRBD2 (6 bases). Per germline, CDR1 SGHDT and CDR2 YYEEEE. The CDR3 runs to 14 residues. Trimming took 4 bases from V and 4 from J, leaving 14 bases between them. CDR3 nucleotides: TGTGCCAGCAGCCGGTGGGGAGGCACAGAGACCCAGTACTTC. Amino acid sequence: CASSRWGGTETQYF.

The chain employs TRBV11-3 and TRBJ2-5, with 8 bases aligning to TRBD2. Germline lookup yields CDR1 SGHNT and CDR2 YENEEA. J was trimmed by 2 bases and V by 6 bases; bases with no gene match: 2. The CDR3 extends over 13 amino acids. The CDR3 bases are TGTGCCAGCAGTACGGGGGGGCAAGAGACCCAGTACTTC. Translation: CASSTGGQETQYF.

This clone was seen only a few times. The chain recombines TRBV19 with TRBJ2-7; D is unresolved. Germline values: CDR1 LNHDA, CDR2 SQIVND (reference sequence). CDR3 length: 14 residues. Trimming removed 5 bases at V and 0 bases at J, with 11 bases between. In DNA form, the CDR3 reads TGTGCCAGTAGTGTCAGGCTGAGCTCCTACGAGCAGTACTTC. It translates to CASSVRLSSYEQYF.

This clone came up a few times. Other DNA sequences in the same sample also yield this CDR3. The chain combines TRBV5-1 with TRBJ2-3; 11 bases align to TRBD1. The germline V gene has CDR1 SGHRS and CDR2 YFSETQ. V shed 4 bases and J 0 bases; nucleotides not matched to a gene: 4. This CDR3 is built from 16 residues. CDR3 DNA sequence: TGCGCCAGCAGCCTCGGACAGGGGGCTAGCACAGATACGCAGTATTTT. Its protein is CASSLGQGASTDTQYF.

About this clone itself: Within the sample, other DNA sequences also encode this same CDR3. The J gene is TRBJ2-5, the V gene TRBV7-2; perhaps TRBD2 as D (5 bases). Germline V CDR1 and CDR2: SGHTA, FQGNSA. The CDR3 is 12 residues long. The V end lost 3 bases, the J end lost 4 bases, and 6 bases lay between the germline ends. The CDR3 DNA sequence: TGTGCCAGCAGCTTGGCGGGAGAGACCCAGTACTTC. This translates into CASSLAGETQYF.

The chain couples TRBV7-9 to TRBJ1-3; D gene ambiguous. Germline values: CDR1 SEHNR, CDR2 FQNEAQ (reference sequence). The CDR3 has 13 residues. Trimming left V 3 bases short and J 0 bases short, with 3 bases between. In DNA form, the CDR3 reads TGTGCCAGCAGCTTCGGCTCTGGAAACACCATATATTTT. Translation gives CASSFGSGNTIYF.

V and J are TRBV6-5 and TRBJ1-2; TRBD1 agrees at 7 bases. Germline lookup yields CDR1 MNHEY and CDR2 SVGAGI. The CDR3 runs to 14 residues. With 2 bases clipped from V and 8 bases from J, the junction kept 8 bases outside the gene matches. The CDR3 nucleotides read TGTGCCAGCAGTTACACTAGACAGGGAAGCGGCTACACCTTC. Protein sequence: CASSYTRQGSGYTF.

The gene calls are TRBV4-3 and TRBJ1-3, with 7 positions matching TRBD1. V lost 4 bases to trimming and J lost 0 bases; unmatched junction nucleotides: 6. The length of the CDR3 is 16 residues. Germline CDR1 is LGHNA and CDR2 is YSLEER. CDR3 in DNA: TGCGCCAGCAGCCTCGCCGGGACAGCCTCTGGAAACACCATATATTTT. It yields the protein CASSLAGTASGNTIYF.

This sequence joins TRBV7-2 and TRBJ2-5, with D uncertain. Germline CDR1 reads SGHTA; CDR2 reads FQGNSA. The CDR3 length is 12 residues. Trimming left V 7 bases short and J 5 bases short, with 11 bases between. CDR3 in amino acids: CASTLPPETQYF. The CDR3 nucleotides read TGTGCCAGCACCCTCCCCCCGGAGACCCAGTACTTC.

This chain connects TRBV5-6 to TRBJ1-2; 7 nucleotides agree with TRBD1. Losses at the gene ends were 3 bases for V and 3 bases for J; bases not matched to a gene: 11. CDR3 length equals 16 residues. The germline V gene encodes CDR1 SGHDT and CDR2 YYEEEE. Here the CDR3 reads CASSSYRKQGHYGYTF. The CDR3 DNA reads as TGTGCCAGCAGCTCTTACAGAAAACAGGGGCACTATGGCTACACCTTC.

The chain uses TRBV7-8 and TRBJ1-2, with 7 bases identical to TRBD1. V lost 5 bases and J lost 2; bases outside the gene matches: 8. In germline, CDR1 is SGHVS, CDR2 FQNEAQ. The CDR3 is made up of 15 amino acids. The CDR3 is CASSPLTGNNYGYTF. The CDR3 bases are TGTGCCAGCAGCCCATTGACAGGGAACAACTATGGCTACACCTTC.

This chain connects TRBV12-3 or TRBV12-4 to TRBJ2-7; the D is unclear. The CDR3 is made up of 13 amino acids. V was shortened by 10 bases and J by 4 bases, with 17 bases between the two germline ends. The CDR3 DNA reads TGTGCCACAGCTATCCCCCCGAGGTACGAGCAGTACTTC. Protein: CATAIPPRYEQYF.

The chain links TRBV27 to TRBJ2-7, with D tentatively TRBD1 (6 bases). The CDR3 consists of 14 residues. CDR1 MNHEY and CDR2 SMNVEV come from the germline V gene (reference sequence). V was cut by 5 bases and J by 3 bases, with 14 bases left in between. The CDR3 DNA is TGTGCCAGCAGTGCGTCCGGGACATTCTACGAGCAGTACTTC. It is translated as CASSASGTFYEQYF.